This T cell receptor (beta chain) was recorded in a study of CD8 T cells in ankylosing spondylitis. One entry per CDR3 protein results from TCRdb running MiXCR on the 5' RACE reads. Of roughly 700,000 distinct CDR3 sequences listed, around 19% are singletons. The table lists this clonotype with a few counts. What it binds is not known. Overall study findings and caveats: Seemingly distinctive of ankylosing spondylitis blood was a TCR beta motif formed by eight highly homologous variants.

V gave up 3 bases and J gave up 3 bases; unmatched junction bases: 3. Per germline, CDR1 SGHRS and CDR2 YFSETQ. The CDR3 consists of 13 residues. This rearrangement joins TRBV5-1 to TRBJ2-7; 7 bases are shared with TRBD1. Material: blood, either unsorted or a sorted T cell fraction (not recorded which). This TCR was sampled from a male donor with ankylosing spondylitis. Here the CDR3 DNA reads TGCGCCAGCAGCTATGGACAGGACTACGAGCAGTACTTC. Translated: CASSYGQDYEQYF.